This T cell receptor beta chain is from a study of shared clonotypes between healthy human individuals. Authors' data handling: Junction-only immunoSEQ data arrived without quality scores, meaning filtering differed. Here immunoSEQ multiplex PCR was the method, and the copy in TCRdb shows in-frame clones only, minus some. V and J calls and clone size are as listed in that table; D and trimming were resolved from the DNA. This sample has around 550,000 clones, with 95% to 97% found just once. Adult Caucasians living in Nashville, Tennessee made up all of the donors. CDR3 size: 14 residues. Per germline, CDR1 SNHLY and CDR2 FYNNEI. With 6 bases removed from V and 4 bases from J, the gap between germline ends came to 12 bases.

This sequence was found in a woman in her 30s in good health. The V call is TRBV2, the J call TRBJ1-4; no clear D. The sequencing input was naive CD4+ T cells sorted from blood. The subset: CD45RA+ positively selected. For the CDR3, the DNA is TGTGCCAGCAGGCCGGACGAAATTAATGAAAAACTGTTTTTT. Translation gives CASRPDEINEKLFF. Full variable domain (remainder filled in from reference TRBV2 and TRBJ1-4): EPEVTQTPSHQVTQMGQEVILRCVPISNHLYFYWYRQILGQKVEFLVSFYNNEISEKSEIFDDQFSVERPDGSNFTLKIRSTKLEDSAMYFCASRPDEINEKLFFGSGTQLSVL.